A selection of T cell receptor beta chains follows, all from one sample in a study of breast tumors, draining lymph nodes, adjacent tissues. From the multiplex PCR reads, TCRdb called clonotypes with MiXCR, one entry per CDR3 protein. The repertoire includes around 300,000 distinct CDR3 sequences, 30% of them detected once, and 0.85% to 1.3% sits in the top ten. The sequencing input was axillary lymph node tissue. The source of these receptors is a female donor with breast cancer. Some clones in this sample may be carry-over from other donors' samples. Both conserved end residues are part of each CDR3. Fields, in order: clone size, J gene, V gene, D gene, CDR3 protein, CDR3 DNA. D genes are given only for firm matches. The size entry is marked missing in some rows and otherwise reads once, few, many or a size class.

clone_size: many; j_call: TRBJ2-5; v_call: TRBV20-1; d_call: TRBD2; cdr3_aa: CSARDMAGVAGETQYF; cdr3_nt: TGCAGTGCTAGAGATATGGCGGGAGTGGCAGGGGAGACCCAGTACTTC
clone_size: many; j_call: TRBJ2-7; v_call: TRBV19; d_call: -; cdr3_aa: CASSISGNSYEQYF; cdr3_nt: TGTGCCAGTAGTATTTCGGGAAATTCCTACGAGCAGTACTTC
clone_size: many; j_call: TRBJ2-7; v_call: TRBV5-6; d_call: TRBD2; cdr3_aa: CASSFSSGRAPEQYF; cdr3_nt: TGTGCCAGCAGCTTCTCTAGCGGGAGGGCCCCCGAGCAGTACTTC
clone_size: many; j_call: TRBJ2-1; v_call: TRBV7-9; d_call: -; cdr3_aa: CASGTRNEQFF; cdr3_nt: TGTGCCAGCGGGACAAGGAATGAGCAGTTCTTC
clone_size: many; j_call: TRBJ1-2; v_call: TRBV19; d_call: -; cdr3_aa: CASSRDPSNYGYTF; cdr3_nt: TGTGCCAGTAGTAGAGACCCTTCTAACTATGGCTACACCTTC
clone_size: -; j_call: TRBJ2-1; v_call: TRBV19; d_call: TRBD1; cdr3_aa: CASSLDRGPYSEHFF; cdr3_nt: TGTGCCAGTAGTCTAGACAGGGGGCCGTACAGTGAGCATTTCTTC
clone_size: -; j_call: TRBJ2-3; v_call: TRBV20-1; d_call: TRBD2; cdr3_aa: CSAGIGLAGGEDTQYF; cdr3_nt: TGCAGTGCCGGCATCGGACTAGCGGGCGGGGAAGATACGCAGTATTTT
clone_size: many; j_call: TRBJ2-3; v_call: TRBV19; d_call: -; cdr3_aa: CASSIPSTDTQYF; cdr3_nt: TGTGCCAGTAGTATTCCAAGCACAGATACGCAGTATTTT
clone_size: many; j_call: TRBJ1-5; v_call: TRBV12-3/TRBV12-4; d_call: -; cdr3_aa: CASSWGLDQPQHF; cdr3_nt: TGTGCCAGCAGTTGGGGGCTGGATCAGCCCCAGCATTTT
clone_size: many; j_call: TRBJ1-2; v_call: TRBV2; d_call: -; cdr3_aa: CASTRDEGYGYTF; cdr3_nt: TGTGCCAGCACTAGGGATGAGGGCTATGGCTACACCTTC